This T cell receptor (beta chain) was recorded in a study of untreated major depressive disorder. The assay was immunoSEQ multiplex PCR, and TCRdb's table has in-frame clones only and misses some. Among tens of thousands of clones listed, 80% to 95% were seen once. The sequenced sample was CD4+ T cells from PBMCs. This clonotype originated in a man in his thirties or forties in good health.

CDR3 nucleotides: TGCGCCAGCAGCTCTGCCGGGGCTAGCGGGGGACTAGGCGAGACCCAGTACTTC. It encodes CASSSAGASGGLGETQYF. The V gene is TRBV5-1, the J gene TRBJ2-5; 10 bases map to TRBD2. Germline V CDR1 and CDR2: SGHRS, YFSETQ. V shed 3 bases and J 5 bases; nucleotides not matched to a gene: 16. There are 18 residues in the CDR3.